This T cell receptor beta chain comes out of a study of blood T cell repertoires in COVID-19 (dated by TCRdb to 2020 to 2022). For the wider study: Samples covering the acute and convalescent phases of COVID-19 were provided by collaborators in the United States, Italy and Spain. The prospective study material was composed of cDNA or gDNA derived from T cells, B-cell-depleted T cells, or PBMCs. The dataset comprised deeply sampled blood TCRbeta repertoires from subjects exposed to, actively infected with, or recovered from COVID-19. A freely available public database, intended as a resource for researchers studying the immune response to SARS-CoV-2, is where the repertoires were released. Samples were obtained from the ongoing ImmuneRACE study (first 160 participants) and from about 1,300 subjects provided by 6 global collaborators. The sample metadata nearly always contained a de-identified subject ID, COVID-19 status, age in years and sex. Where available, HLA class I and class II types were obtained from metadata supplied by the sample provider rather than from assay-based typing.

What the work shows at the level of the full study, not this receptor alone: Clinical and demographic metadata were provided uncurated, with the amount varying by source and participant.

Collaborating institutions collected whole blood in K2EDTA tubes following their own protocols. Collaborator samples were shipped for TCRbeta analysis as frozen whole blood, isolated PBMCs, or DNA extracted from either sample type. A note on this clone: Which antigen it targets is not known. The sample holds no much larger clone one base away, and base qualities are not on file.

The immunoSEQ Assay, a bias-controlled multiplex PCR, was used to amplify TCRbeta CDR3 regions from genomic DNA. In the authors' own workflow: The number of nucleated cells in each sample was estimated from the amplification of reference gene primers within the assay. To quantify the absolute abundance of each unique TCRbeta CDR3 rearrangement, sequence reads were collapsed and filtered. Productive Simpson clonality was computed per sample as the square root of Simpson's diversity index over productive rearrangements. TCRdb mirrors the immuneACCESS table, restricted to in-frame sequences. Some clones are absent from its copies; in checked studies, under half trace to an unresolved V gene, and the reason for the others is unknown. V and J calls and clone size are given by that table; D and trimming were obtained from the DNA. The sample has about 220,000 clones on record, around 84% of them singletons. The top ten hold about 9.7% of the sample.

Sequencing was performed on peripheral blood. This TCR derives from a man aged 45 to 65 with active or convalescent COVID-19.

At the DNA level, the sequence is TGCGCCAGCAGCAGGACTAGCCTGACTGACGAGCAGTACTTC. The translation is CASSRTSLTDEQYF. The V gene is TRBV5-1 and the J gene is TRBJ2-7; 8 of the junction bases match TRBD2. The CDR3 runs 14 amino acids, cysteine and phenylalanine included. Kept here is only the CDR3 DNA, which spans 42 bases and is read in frame from base 1. Here V drops 4 bases and J drops 5 bases, and the junction holds 8 bases not matched to any gene. The germline V gene sets CDR1 to SGHRS and CDR2 to YFSETQ. Extended through the reference TRBV5-1 and TRBJ2-7 proteins, this CDR3 yields the full variable domain: KAGVTQTPRYLIKTRGQQVTLSCSPISGHRSVSWYQQTPGQGLQFLFEYFSETQRNKGNFPGRFSGRQFSNSRSEMNVSTLELGDSALYLCASSRTSLTDEQYFGPGTRLTVT.